Each of the 19 T cell receptor beta chains below was sequenced from the same sample in a study of T cell responses to AZD1222 COVID-19 vaccine. Assay: immunoSEQ multiplex PCR; the TCRdb copy retains only in-frame clones and omits some. This sample has about 210,000 clones, with 90% to 95% found just once. The input for sequencing was peripheral blood, taken 28 days after the second dose of the MenACWY control vaccine. Receptors were obtained from an adult who received the MenACWY meningococcal vaccine as a control.

V usage is TRBV25-1 and J usage is TRBJ1-6, with D perhaps matching TRBD1 (6 bases). The V gene lost 2 bases and the J gene lost 7 bases, with 15 bases spanning the gap. The CDR3 is made up of 16 amino acids. Looked up from germline, CDR1 is MGHDK and CDR2 is SYGVNS. The CDR3 DNA reads TGTGCCAGCAGTGAAGGACAGTCCCTTCACAATTCACCCCTCCACTTT. This gives the protein CASSEGQSLHNSPLHF.

This chain's CDR3 is CASSVNGGWDSPLHF. In DNA, the CDR3 is TGTGCCAGCAGCGTAAACGGGGGTTGGGATTCACCCCTCCACTTT. The chain joins TRBV7-9 to TRBJ1-6; tentative D call: TRBD1 (5 bases). CDR1 SEHNR and CDR2 FQNEAQ come from the germline V gene (reference sequence). The CDR3 has 15 residues. V lost 5 bases and J 8 bases, leaving 16 bases between the germline ends.

The V and J genes are TRBV15 and TRBJ1-2; D not certain. This CDR3 comprises 13 residues. Between the trimmed V and J ends, which lost 0 bases and 1 base, there was a span of 3 bases. Germline V lookup: CDR1 LNHNV, CDR2 YYDKDF (reference sequence). CDR3 sequence: CATSREFNYGYTF. The CDR3 DNA follows: TGTGCCACCAGCAGAGAATTTAACTATGGCTACACCTTC.

The rearrangement links TRBV3-1 (or the pseudogene TRBV3-2) to TRBJ2-1; D might be TRBD1 or TRBD2, each matching 7 bases. Germline-derived CDR1 and CDR2 are LGHDT and YNNKEL (reference sequence). The CDR3 loop spans 14 amino acids. With 1 base removed from V and 7 bases from J, the gap between germline ends came to 11 bases. The CDR3 DNA is TGTGCCAGCAGCCAAGGACAGGGAGGGAATGAGCAGTTCTTC. It translates to CASSQGQGGNEQFF.

The rearrangement links TRBV5-1 to TRBJ2-5; 10 bases align to TRBD1. This CDR3 comprises 16 residues. CDR1 SGHRS and CDR2 YFSETQ come from the germline V gene. J gave up 2 bases and V 2 bases, and 6 bases lay outside the gene matches. The CDR3 DNA is TGCGCCAGCAGCTTTGGGGACAGGGGCCCTCAAGAGACCCAGTACTTC. This encodes CASSFGDRGPQETQYF. The full variable domain, its missing parts supplied by reference TRBV5-1 and TRBJ2-5, is KAGVTQTPRYLIKTRGQQVTLSCSPISGHRSVSWYQQTPGQGLQFLFEYFSETQRNKGNFPGRFSGRQFSNSRSEMNVSTLELGDSALYLCASSFGDRGPQETQYFGPGTRLLVL.

The V gene is TRBV6-2 or TRBV6-3, the J gene TRBJ2-7, with TRBD1 identical over 7 bases. Germline-derived CDR1 and CDR2 are MNHEY and SVGEGT. The ends lost 1 base at V and 2 bases at J; junction bases unmatched: 8. This CDR3 has 16 amino acids. Here the CDR3 DNA reads TGTGCCAGCAGTTACTTAAAACGGACAGGAGCCTACGAGCAGTACTTC. Translating it yields CASSYLKRTGAYEQYF.

The gene calls are TRBV28 and TRBJ2-7; 8 nucleotides align to TRBD1. Germline-derived CDR1 and CDR2 are MDHEN and SYDVKM. The ends lost 8 bases at V and 4 bases at J; junction bases unmatched: 10. The CDR3 totals 14 residues. This chain's CDR3 is CASGLPRGLYEQYF. The CDR3 bases are TGTGCCAGCGGCCTCCCCAGGGGGCTGTACGAGCAGTACTTC.

The J gene is TRBJ2-7, the V gene TRBV5-4, with TRBD2 identical over 9 bases. The CDR3 covers 15 residues. Trimming took 7 bases from V and 1 from J; bases not matched to a gene: 9. Germline V gene lookup returns CDR1 SGHNT and CDR2 YYREEE (reference sequence). The CDR3 loop reads CASRKGLAGSYEQYF. The CDR3 DNA sequence: TGTGCCAGCCGCAAGGGGCTAGCGGGATCCTACGAGCAGTACTTC. Variable domain in full (rest from reference TRBV5-4 and TRBJ2-7): ETGVTQSPTHLIKTRGQQVTLRCSSQSGHNTVSWYQQALGQGPQFIFQYYREEENGRGNFPPRFSGLQFPNYSSELNVNALELDDSALYLCASRKGLAGSYEQYFGPGTRLTVT.

J is TRBJ1-1 and V is TRBV27; tentatively, D is TRBD1 (5 bases). With 8 bases removed from V and 0 bases from J, the gap between germline ends came to 16 bases. CDR1 and CDR2 from the germline V gene are MNHEY and SMNVEV (reference sequence). CDR3 length: 15 residues. The CDR3 DNA reads as TGTGCCAGCGCCTCCACCTTGGGGGTGAACACTGAAGCTTTCTTT. This encodes CASASTLGVNTEAFF.

This chain joins TRBV7-2 and TRBJ2-7; 7 bases are shared with TRBD2. CDR1 is SGHTA and CDR2 is FQGNSA in the germline V gene. This CDR3 has 16 amino acids. V dropped 4 bases and J dropped 0; count of bases not matched to a gene: 9. DNA for the CDR3: TGTGCCAGCAGCTCAATTAGCGGGCCTAGCTCCTACGAGCAGTACTTC. Its protein is CASSSISGPSSYEQYF. Looking up the rest from reference TRBV7-2 and TRBJ2-7 gives the full variable domain: GAGVSQSPSNKVTEKGKDVELRCDPISGHTALYWYRQSLGQGLEFLIYFQGNSAPDKSGLPSDRFSAERTGGSVSTLTIQRTQQEDSAVYLCASSSISGPSSYEQYFGPGTRLTVT.

Of note for this clone: At one boundary the junction diverges from the germline segment, which might be a read error. V is TRBV7-9 and J is TRBJ2-7; D perhaps matches TRBD1 (5 bases). CDR1 and CDR2 from the germline V gene are SEHNR and FQNEAQ (reference sequence). The CDR3 length is 13 residues. This chain's CDR3 is CASTPPIGRGFTF. The CDR3 DNA reads TGTGCCAGCACCCCCCCCATCGGAAGGGGCTTTACTTTC.

V is TRBV7-2 and J is TRBJ2-1; possibly TRBD1 for D (5 bases). V lost 8 bases and J lost 1, with 15 bases in between. This CDR3 contains 15 residues. CDR1 SGHTA and CDR2 FQGNSA come from the germline V gene. This CDR3 is CASRGGQGSYNEQFF. CDR3 sequence (DNA): TGTGCCAGCCGCGGTGGGCAGGGATCCTACAATGAGCAGTTCTTC.

The chain couples TRBV27 to TRBJ2-7; 8 bases match TRBD1. V trimming: 6 bases; J trimming: 7 bases; junction bases outside the gene matches: 11. Germline V gene lookup returns CDR1 MNHEY and CDR2 SMNVEV (reference sequence). The CDR3 runs to 14 residues. The CDR3 DNA is TGTGCCAGCAGAAGAGTGACAGGGGCGGAGGAGCAGTACTTC. It yields the protein CASRRVTGAEEQYF.

V usage is TRBV28 and J usage is TRBJ1-4, with D perhaps matching TRBD1 (5 bases). Germline V CDR1 and CDR2: MDHEN, SYDVKM. This CDR3 region has 12 residues. The germline V and J ends were trimmed by 2 bases and 11 bases, with 9 bases remaining between them. The CDR3 loop reads CASSLARDKLFF. The CDR3 DNA sequence: TGTGCCAGCAGTTTAGCCAGGGATAAACTGTTTTTT.

The CDR3 DNA sequence: TGTGCCAGCAGTCAAGCGGGGGGGCAAAAGACCCAGTACTTC. Translation gives CASSQAGGQKTQYF. The chain recombines TRBV27 with TRBJ2-5, with 10 bases identical to TRBD2. In germline, CDR1 is MNHEY, CDR2 SMNVEV (reference sequence). The CDR3 runs 14 residues. V dropped 5 bases and J dropped 6; count of bases not matched to a gene: 6.

J is TRBJ2-3 and V is TRBV27; 10 nucleotides line up with TRBD2. This CDR3 is 18 amino acids long. CDR1 is MNHEY, CDR2 SMNVEV, per germline (reference sequence). V lost 2 bases and J lost 3; bases outside the gene matches: 11. DNA of the CDR3: TGTGCCAGCAGTTTACGGGCCCAAGCGGGGGGGCTTACAGATACGCAGTATTTT. It is translated as CASSLRAQAGGLTDTQYF.

The J gene is TRBJ1-3, the V gene TRBV12-3 or TRBV12-4, with a possible D match to TRBD1 (5 bases). V lost 3 bases and J 9 bases, leaving 9 bases between the germline ends. This CDR3 has 12 amino acids. CDR3 nucleotides: TGTGCCAGCAGTTTGGGGGATTTCACCATATATTTT. It encodes CASSLGDFTIYF.

The chain combines TRBV6-1 with TRBJ2-5; D call uncertain. V lost 2 bases to trimming and J lost 3 bases, with 10 bases between them. Germline V gene lookup returns CDR1 MNHNS and CDR2 SASEGT. The CDR3 runs 14 residues. This CDR3 is CASSEPASKETQYF. CDR3 sequence (DNA): TGTGCCAGCAGTGAACCAGCTAGTAAAGAGACCCAGTACTTC.

This chain uses TRBV7-3 with TRBJ2-7; 11 nucleotides line up with TRBD2. Trimming cost V 5 bases and J 5 bases; bases outside gene matches: 8. The CDR3 spans 15 residues. Germline V lookup: CDR1 SGHTA, CDR2 FQGTGA. CDR3 protein: CASSETGTSGDEQYF. The DNA of the CDR3 is TGTGCCAGCAGCGAAACCGGGACTAGCGGAGACGAGCAGTACTTC.